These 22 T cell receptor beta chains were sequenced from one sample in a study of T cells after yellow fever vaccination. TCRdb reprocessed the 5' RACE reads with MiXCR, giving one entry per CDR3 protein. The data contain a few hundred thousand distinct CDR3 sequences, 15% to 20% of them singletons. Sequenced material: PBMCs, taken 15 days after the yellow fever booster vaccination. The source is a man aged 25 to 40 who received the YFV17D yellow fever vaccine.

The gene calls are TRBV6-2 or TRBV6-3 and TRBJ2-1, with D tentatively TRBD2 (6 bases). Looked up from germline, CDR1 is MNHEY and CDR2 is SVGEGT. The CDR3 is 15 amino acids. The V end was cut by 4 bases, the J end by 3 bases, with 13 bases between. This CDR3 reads CASSFGGEGYNEQFF. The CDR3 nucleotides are TGTGCCAGCAGTTTCGGGGGAGAGGGCTACAATGAGCAGTTCTTC.

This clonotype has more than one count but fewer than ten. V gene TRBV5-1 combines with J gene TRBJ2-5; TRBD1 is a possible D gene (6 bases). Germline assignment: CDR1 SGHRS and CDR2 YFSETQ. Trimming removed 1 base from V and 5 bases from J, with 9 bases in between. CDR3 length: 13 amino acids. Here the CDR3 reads CASSLTGSETQYF. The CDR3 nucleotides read TGCGCCAGCAGCTTGACAGGGAGCGAGACCCAGTACTTC.

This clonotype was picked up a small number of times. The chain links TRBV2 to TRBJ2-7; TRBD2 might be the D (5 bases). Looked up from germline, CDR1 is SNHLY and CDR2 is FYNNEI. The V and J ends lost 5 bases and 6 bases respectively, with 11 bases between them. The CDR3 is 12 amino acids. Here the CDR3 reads CASSKLVVEQYF. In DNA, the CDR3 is TGTGCCAGCAGTAAACTAGTGGTCGAGCAGTACTTC.

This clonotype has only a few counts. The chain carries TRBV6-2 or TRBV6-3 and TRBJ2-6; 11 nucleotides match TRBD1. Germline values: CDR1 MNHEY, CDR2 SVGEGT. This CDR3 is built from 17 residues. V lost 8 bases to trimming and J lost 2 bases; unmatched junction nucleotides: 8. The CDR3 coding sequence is TGTGCCAGCGCTCCGGGACAGGGGGTGACTGGGGCCAACGTCCTGACTTTC. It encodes CASAPGQGVTGANVLTF.

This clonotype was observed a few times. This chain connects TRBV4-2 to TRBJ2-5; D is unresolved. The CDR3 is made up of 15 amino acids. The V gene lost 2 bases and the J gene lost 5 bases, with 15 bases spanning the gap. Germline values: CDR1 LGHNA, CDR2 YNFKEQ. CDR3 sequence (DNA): TGTGCCAGCAGCCAAATCCCACCTGGCTCGGAGACCCAGTACTTC. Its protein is CASSQIPPGSETQYF.

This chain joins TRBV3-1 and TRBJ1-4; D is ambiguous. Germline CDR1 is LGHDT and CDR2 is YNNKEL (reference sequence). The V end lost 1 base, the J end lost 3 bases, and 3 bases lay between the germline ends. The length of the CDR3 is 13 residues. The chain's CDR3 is CASSQVSNEKLFF. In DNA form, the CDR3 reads TGTGCCAGCAGCCAAGTTTCTAATGAAAAACTGTTTTTT.

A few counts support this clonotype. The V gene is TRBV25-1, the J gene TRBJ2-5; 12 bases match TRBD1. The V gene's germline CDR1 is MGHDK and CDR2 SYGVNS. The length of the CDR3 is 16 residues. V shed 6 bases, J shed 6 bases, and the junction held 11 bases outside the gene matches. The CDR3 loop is CASRRTGTGGVQTQYF. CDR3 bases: TGTGCCAGCAGGAGAACCGGGACAGGGGGCGTTCAGACCCAGTACTTC.

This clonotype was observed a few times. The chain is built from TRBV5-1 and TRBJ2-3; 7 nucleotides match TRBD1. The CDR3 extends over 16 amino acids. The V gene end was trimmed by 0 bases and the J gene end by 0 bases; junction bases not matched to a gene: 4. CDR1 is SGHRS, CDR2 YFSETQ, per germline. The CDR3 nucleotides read TGCGCCAGCAGCTTGGGCCTGACAGGGAGCACAGATACGCAGTATTTT. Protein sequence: CASSLGLTGSTDTQYF.

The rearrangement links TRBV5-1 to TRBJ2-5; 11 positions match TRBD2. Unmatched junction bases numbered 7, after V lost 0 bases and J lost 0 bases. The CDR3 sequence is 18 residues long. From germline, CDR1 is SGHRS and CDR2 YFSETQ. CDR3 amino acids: CASSLGSSGRKDQETQYF. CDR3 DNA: TGCGCCAGCAGCTTGGGGTCTAGCGGGAGGAAGGACCAAGAGACCCAGTACTTC. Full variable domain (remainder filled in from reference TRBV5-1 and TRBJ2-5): KAGVTQTPRYLIKTRGQQVTLSCSPISGHRSVSWYQQTPGQGLQFLFEYFSETQRNKGNFPGRFSGRQFSNSRSEMNVSTLELGDSALYLCASSLGSSGRKDQETQYFGPGTRLLVL.

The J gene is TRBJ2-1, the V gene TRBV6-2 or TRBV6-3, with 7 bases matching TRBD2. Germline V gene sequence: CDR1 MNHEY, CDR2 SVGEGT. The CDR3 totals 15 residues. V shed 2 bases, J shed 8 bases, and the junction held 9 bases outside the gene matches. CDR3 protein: CASSYGAGEQYEQFF. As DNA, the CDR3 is TGTGCCAGCAGTTACGGCGCGGGAGAACAGTATGAGCAGTTCTTC.

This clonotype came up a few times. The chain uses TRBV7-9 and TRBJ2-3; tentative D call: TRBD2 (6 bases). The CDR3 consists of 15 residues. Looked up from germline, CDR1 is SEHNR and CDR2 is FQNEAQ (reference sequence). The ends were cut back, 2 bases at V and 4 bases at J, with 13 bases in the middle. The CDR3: CASSLRWGGADTQYF. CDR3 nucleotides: TGTGCCAGCAGCTTACGGTGGGGAGGCGCAGATACGCAGTATTTT.

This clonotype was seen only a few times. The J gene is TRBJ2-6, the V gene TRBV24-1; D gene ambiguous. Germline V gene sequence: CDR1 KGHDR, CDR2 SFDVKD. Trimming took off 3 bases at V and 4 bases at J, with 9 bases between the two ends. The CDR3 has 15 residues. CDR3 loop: CATSDPPSGANVLTF. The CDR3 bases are TGTGCCACCAGTGATCCTCCCTCGGGGGCCAACGTCCTGACTTTC.

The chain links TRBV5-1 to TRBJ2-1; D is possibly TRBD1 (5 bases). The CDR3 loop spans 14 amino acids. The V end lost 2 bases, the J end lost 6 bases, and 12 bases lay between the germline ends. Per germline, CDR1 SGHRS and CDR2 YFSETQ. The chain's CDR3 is CASSLDQGANEQFF. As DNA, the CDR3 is TGCGCCAGCAGCTTAGACCAGGGCGCCAATGAGCAGTTCTTC.

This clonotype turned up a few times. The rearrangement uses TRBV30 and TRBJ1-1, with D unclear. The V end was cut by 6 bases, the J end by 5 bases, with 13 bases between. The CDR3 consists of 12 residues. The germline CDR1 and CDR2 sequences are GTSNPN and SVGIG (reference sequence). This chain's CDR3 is CACYSAGTEAFF. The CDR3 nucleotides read TGTGCCTGTTACTCGGCGGGGACTGAAGCTTTCTTT. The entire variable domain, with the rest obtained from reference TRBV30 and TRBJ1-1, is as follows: SQTIHQWPATLVQPVGSPLSLECTVEGTSNPNLYWYRQAAGRGLQLLFYSVGIGQISSEVPQNLSASRPQDRQFILSSKKLLLSDSGFYLCACYSAGTEAFFGQGTRLTVV.

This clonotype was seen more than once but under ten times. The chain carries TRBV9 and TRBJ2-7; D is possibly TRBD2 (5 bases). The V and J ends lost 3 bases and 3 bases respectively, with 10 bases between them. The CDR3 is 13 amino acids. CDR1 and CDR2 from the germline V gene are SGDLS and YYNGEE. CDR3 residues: CASSGTEGYEQYF. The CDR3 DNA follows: TGTGCCAGCAGCGGCACTGAGGGCTACGAGCAGTACTTC.

The CDR3 DNA follows: TGCAGCGCTGGACGACAGGGTGGGACAGATACGCAGTATTTT. This gives the protein CSAGRQGGTDTQYF. The chain recombines TRBV29-1 with TRBJ2-3, with 7 bases that match TRBD1. The CDR3 length is 14 residues. CDR1 and CDR2 from the germline V gene are SQVTM and ANQGSEA. V dropped 7 bases and J dropped 3; count of bases not matched to a gene: 10.

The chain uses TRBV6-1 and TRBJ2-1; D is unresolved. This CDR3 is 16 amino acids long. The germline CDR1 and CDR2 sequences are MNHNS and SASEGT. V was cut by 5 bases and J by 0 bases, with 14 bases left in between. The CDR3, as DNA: TGTGCCAGCAGTCTCTCCGAGGTCAGCTCCTACAATGAGCAGTTCTTC. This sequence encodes CASSLSEVSSYNEQFF.

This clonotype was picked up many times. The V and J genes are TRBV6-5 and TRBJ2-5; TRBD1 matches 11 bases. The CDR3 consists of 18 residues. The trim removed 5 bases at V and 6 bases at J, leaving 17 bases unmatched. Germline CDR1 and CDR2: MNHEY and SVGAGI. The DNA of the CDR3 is TGTGCCAGCAGTCCCCGAGTCCCGGGACAGGGGGTTGTGCAGACCCAGTACTTC. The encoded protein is CASSPRVPGQGVVQTQYF.

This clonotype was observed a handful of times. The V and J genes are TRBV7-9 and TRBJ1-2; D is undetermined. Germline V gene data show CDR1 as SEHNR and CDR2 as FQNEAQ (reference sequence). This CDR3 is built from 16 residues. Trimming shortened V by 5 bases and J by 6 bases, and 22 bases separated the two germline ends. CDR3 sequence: CASSQSLSATENGYTF. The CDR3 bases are TGTGCCAGCAGCCAGAGCCTGAGTGCGACCGAGAATGGCTACACCTTC.

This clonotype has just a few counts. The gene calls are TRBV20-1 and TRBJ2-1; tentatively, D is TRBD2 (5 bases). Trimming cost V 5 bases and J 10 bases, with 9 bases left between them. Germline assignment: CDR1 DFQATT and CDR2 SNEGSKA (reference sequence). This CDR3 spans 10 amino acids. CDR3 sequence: CSAGKREQFF. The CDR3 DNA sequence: TGCAGTGCTGGAAAGCGGGAGCAGTTCTTC.

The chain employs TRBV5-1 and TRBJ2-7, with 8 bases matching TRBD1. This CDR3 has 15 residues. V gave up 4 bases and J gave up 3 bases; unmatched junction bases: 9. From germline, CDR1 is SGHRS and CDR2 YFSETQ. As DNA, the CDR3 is TGCGCCAGCAGCCCGGGGACAGGATCGTTCTACGAGCAGTACTTC. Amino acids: CASSPGTGSFYEQYF.

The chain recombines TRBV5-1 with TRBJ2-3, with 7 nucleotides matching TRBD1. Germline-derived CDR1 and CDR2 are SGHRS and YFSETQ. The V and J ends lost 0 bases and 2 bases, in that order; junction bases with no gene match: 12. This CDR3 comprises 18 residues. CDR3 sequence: CASSLVGPGQSSTDTQYF. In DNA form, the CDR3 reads TGCGCCAGCAGCTTGGTTGGTCCGGGACAGTCTTCCACAGATACGCAGTATTTT. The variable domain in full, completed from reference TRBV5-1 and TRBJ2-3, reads KAGVTQTPRYLIKTRGQQVTLSCSPISGHRSVSWYQQTPGQGLQFLFEYFSETQRNKGNFPGRFSGRQFSNSRSEMNVSTLELGDSALYLCASSLVGPGQSSTDTQYFGPGTRLTVL.